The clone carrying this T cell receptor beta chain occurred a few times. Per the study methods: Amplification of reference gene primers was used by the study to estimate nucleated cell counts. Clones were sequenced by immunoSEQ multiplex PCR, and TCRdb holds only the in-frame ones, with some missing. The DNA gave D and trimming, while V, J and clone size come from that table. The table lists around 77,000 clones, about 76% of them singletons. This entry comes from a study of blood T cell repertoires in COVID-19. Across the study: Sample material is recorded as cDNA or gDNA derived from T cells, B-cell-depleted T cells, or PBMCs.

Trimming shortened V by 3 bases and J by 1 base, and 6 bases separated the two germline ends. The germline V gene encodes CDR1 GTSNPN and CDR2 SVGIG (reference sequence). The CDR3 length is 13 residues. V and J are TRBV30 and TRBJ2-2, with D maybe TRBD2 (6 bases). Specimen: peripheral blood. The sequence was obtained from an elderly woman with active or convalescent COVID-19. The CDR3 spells CAWRGGNTGELFF. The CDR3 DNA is TGTGCCTGGAGGGGAGGGAACACCGGGGAGCTGTTTTTT.